Listed below are T cell receptor beta chains from one sample, sequenced in a study of T cells in Graves' hyperthyroidism and ophthalmopathy. TCRdb processed the multiplex PCR reads anew with MiXCR; each CDR3 protein has one entry. Among about 350,000 distinct CDR3 sequences listed, approximately 13% were seen once. Sequencing was carried out using blood. Receptor source: a woman aged 40-49 years with Graves' ophthalmopathy. Each CDR3 is given with its conserved first and last residue. A D gene is named only where the DNA matches it firmly. Clone size is shown for a subset of rows, as once, few, many or a class of expanded clone.

.	TRBV12-3/TRBV12-4	TRBJ1-1	many	TGTGCCAGCAGCCTTAGACGGAACACTGAAGCTTTCTTT	CASSLRRNTEAFF
.	TRBV2	TRBJ2-3	many	TGTGCCAGCAGTGAAGTAGCAGGGAGGAATACGCAGTATTTT	CASSEVAGRNTQYF
.	TRBV5-6	TRBJ1-3	few	TGTGCCAGCAGCGACTCAGGAGGAAACACCATATATTTT	CASSDSGGNTIYF
.	TRBV28	TRBJ1-2	many	TGTGCCAGCAGTCCGGGGGACTATGGCTACACCTTC	CASSPGDYGYTF
.	TRBV11-1	TRBJ1-1	many	TGTGCCAGCAGCTCCTGGGGTATCACTGAAGCTTTCTTT	CASSSWGITEAFF
.	TRBV20-1	TRBJ2-7	.	TGCAGTGCTAGACTAGCGTACTACGAGCAGTACTTC	CSARLAYYEQYF
.	TRBV12-5	TRBJ2-3	many	TGTGCTAGTGGTTTTGGCCCAGATACGCAGTATTTT	CASGFGPDTQYF
TRBD2	TRBV9	TRBJ2-7	.	TGTGCCAGCAGCGTAGGTGAGGGAGGGAGGCGCTCCTACGAGCAGTACTTC	CASSVGEGGRRSYEQYF
TRBD1	TRBV14	TRBJ1-2	.	TGTGCCAGCAGCCCTCGGGACAGGGGATACTATGGCTACACCTTC	CASSPRDRGYYGYTF
TRBD2	TRBV5-6	TRBJ2-2	.	TGTGCCAGCAGCTTTCGCCCCGGGGGGGCTCGAGTCGGGGAGCTGTTTTTT	CASSFRPGGARVGELFF
.	TRBV7-2	TRBJ1-2	.	TGTGCCAGCAGCCCACCGGGGTGGGCCCGCTATGGCTACACCTTC	CASSPPGWARYGYTF
.	TRBV6-1	TRBJ2-7	many	TGTGCCAGCAGCCCCTATTTGGGCGAGCAGTACTTC	CASSPYLGEQYF
.	TRBV7-9	TRBJ2-3	many	TGTGCCAGCAGCCCCGAGCCGACCCAGAGTGGAGATACGCAGTATTTT	CASSPEPTQSGDTQYF
TRBD1	TRBV25-1	TRBJ2-2	many	TGTGCCAGCAGTGACTTGGTCAGGGGGCGGTCCGGGGAGCTGTTTTTT	CASSDLVRGRSGELFF
TRBD1	TRBV28	TRBJ1-5	many	TGTGCCAGCGGCACCTCCGGGACAGGGGGCGGTCAGCCCCAGCATTTT	CASGTSGTGGGQPQHF
TRBD2	TRBV7-9	TRBJ2-5	few	TGTGCCAGCAGCTCTGTTGGCGGGGGGTACCAAGAGACCCAGTACTTC	CASSSVGGGYQETQYF
.	TRBV2	TRBJ1-1	.	TGTGCCAGCAGTGTTGATGCAGGCGCAGAAGCTTTCTTT	CASSVDAGAEAFF
.	TRBV4-1	TRBJ2-5	.	TGCGCCAGCAGCCAAGTCCAGAAAGAGACCCAGTACTTC	CASSQVQKETQYF
.	TRBV30	TRBJ1-1	many	TGTGCCTGGAGAATCACCCCGGACAGAATGAACACTGAAGCTTTCTTT	CAWRITPDRMNTEAFF
.	TRBV2	TRBJ2-7	many	TGTGCCAGCAGTGAAGCCGGCGGCAGGGCCATCTACGAGCAGTACTTC	CASSEAGGRAIYEQYF
TRBD2	TRBV2	TRBJ2-3	.	TGTGCCAGCAGTGAAAAACCCACGGGAGCGGCGGGAGTGGGGCCTAGCACAGATGCGCAGTATTTT	CASSEKPTGAAGVGPSTDAQYF
.	TRBV18	TRBJ1-1	once	TGTGCCAGCTCTATCCGGACGGGGGCGAGTGACACTGAAGCTTTCTTT	CASSIRTGASDTEAFF
.	TRBV28	TRBJ1-5	.	TGTGCCAGCAGCCCCCCCCCCCACGATCAGCCCCAGCATTTT	CASSPPPHDQPQHF
.	TRBV4-1	TRBJ1-1	.	TGCGCCAGCAGCCAAGTAGCTGGCGCCGCTTTCTTT	CASSQVAGAAFF
TRBD1	TRBV12-3/TRBV12-4	TRBJ2-3	many	TGTGCCAGCAGTCGGGACAGAGACACAGATACGCAGTATTTT	CASSRDRDTDTQYF
TRBD1	TRBV5-1	TRBJ1-2	.	TGCGCCAGCAGACTAGGGGGCATAGTCTCGGGGGGCTACACCTTC	CASRLGGIVSGGYTF
TRBD2	TRBV3-1	TRBJ2-1	many	TGTGCCAGCAGCCTCAGAACTAGCGGGGGGGCAAATGAGCAGTTCTTC	CASSLRTSGGANEQFF
.	TRBV7-9	TRBJ1-6	.	TGTGCCAGCAGCTTATCTGGGAAAACCTCCTATAATTCACCCCTCCACTTT	CASSLSGKTSYNSPLHF
TRBD2	TRBV7-9	TRBJ2-7	many	TGTGCCAGCAGCTTAGTCGGCGGGAGAATCACCTACGAGCAGTACTTC	CASSLVGGRITYEQYF
TRBD2	TRBV11-2	TRBJ2-5	.	TGTGCCAGCAGCCTACTAGCGGGGGGCGAACAAGAGACCCAGTACTTC	CASSLLAGGEQETQYF
.	TRBV20-1	TRBJ1-1	.	TGCAGTGCTAGAGATCCGCCACCTGGGGACACTGGAGCTTTCTTT	CSARDPPPGDTGAFF